Detailed here is one T cell receptor (beta chain). This sample is drawn from a study of blood T cell repertoires in COVID-19. Study-level background: Italy, Spain and the United States were the sources of the convalescent and acute COVID-19 samples. T cells, B-cell-depleted T cells, or PBMCs supplied cDNA or gDNA.

Methods used by the authors: Amplifying reference gene primers gave estimates of nucleated cell counts. Sequenced by immunoSEQ multiplex PCR; TCRdb stores in-frame clones only, minus some. Clone size and the V and J calls come from that table; the DNA yielded D and trimming. This repertoire shows about 69,000 clones, approximately 79% found once; its top ten account for around 50%. The source of this sequence is a human donor in a cohort sampled during active COVID-19. The specimen was peripheral blood.

The CDR3 nucleotides read TGTGCCAGCAGCAGGGGCCACAATGAGCAGTTCTTC. This gives the protein CASSRGHNEQFF. V is TRBV3-1 (or the pseudogene TRBV3-2) and J is TRBJ2-1, with TRBD1 as a possible D gene (5 bases). Germline-derived CDR1 and CDR2 are LGHDT and YNNKEL (reference sequence). The CDR3 is made up of 12 amino acids. V dropped 5 bases and J dropped 5 bases, with 7 bases sitting between them.